This TCR beta chain was documented in a study of T cells in tuberculosis. Per germline, CDR1 SGHDT and CDR2 YYEEEE. V was pared by 2 bases and J by 3 bases, with 6 bases between. The CDR3 is 12 amino acids. The protocol was immunoSEQ multiplex PCR, while the TCRdb copy is restricted to in-frame clones and leaves out a portion. This sample has roughly 92,000 clones, with under 95% found just once. After thawing and overnight rest, PBMC were stained with GMM-loaded CD1B tetramer, viability dye and anti-CD3 for sorting. CD1B tetramers were loaded with Rhodococcus equi-derived C32 glucose monomycolate. This chain joins TRBV5-6 and TRBJ2-7; D unresolved. The sequenced sample was CD1b-GMM tetramer-negative cells sorted from PBMCs. The TCR comes from an adult woman with latent tuberculosis. CDR3 residues: CASSFQNYEQYF. The CDR3 coding sequence is TGTGCCAGCAGCTTCCAGAACTACGAGCAGTACTTC.